The following is a T cell receptor (beta chain) sequence with its context. Its antigen is not known. These data belong to a study of T cell responses to AZD1222 COVID-19 vaccine. For the study at large: Analysis merged second doses at about 4 or about 12 weeks.

Study outcomes and limitations: Only a handful of AZD1222 recipients were seropositive at baseline. Close to half of all spike-specific TCRs reportedly target regions of the variants that are unmutated.

Produced via immunoSEQ multiplex PCR; TCRdb's table is partial and in-frame only. Among some 150,000 clones, 88% were seen once, and the ten largest hold less than 3.5%. Germline assignment: CDR1 SGHAT and CDR2 FQNNGV. V was clipped by 5 bases and J by 1 base, with 16 bases between them. There are 16 residues in the CDR3. The sample was peripheral blood, taken on day 0 of AZD1222 vaccination. The TCR sequence derives from an adult in good health. The V gene is TRBV11-2, the J gene TRBJ2-3; tentatively, D is TRBD2 (6 bases). Here the CDR3 DNA reads TGTGCCAGCAGCCGATTCGTGACGGGGGGCACAGATACGCAGTATTTT. It is translated as CASSRFVTGGTDTQYF.